This T cell receptor beta chain was documented in a study of T cell responses to AZD1222 COVID-19 vaccine. Method: immunoSEQ multiplex PCR; TCRdb's copy keeps in-frame clones and lacks some. The top ten clones hold 3.6% of a sample with about 140,000 clones, more than 85% of them seen once. This CDR3 contains 18 residues. Trimming at V came to 4 bases and at J to 12 bases, leaving 18 bases not matched to a gene. CDR1 MNHEY and CDR2 SVGEGT come from the germline V gene. V and J are TRBV6-2 or TRBV6-3 and TRBJ2-1, with TRBD2 matching 13 bases. Specimen: peripheral blood, collected 28 days after the second AZD1222 dose. This TCR derives from an adult who received the AZD1222 COVID-19 vaccine. CDR3 DNA: TGTGCCAGCAGTTCCCATCAACTAGCGGGAGGGCCGAAGGCTGGGCAGTTCTTC. It translates to CASSSHQLAGGPKAGQFF.